The 32 T cell receptor beta chains given below trace back to one sample, sequenced in a study of cytomegalovirus exposure and HLA in healthy donors. PCR amplification relied on 60 Vbeta primers (plus 13 Jbeta primers). Sequencing used immunoSEQ multiplex PCR; TCRdb keeps in-frame clones, though not all of them. The sample contains about 150,000 clones, around three quarters of which appear only once. The sample comprised PBMCs. Every receptor here comes from a male donor in good health and CMV-seronegative.

This chain joins TRBV7-9 and TRBJ2-7; 12 positions agree with TRBD1. This CDR3 contains 15 residues. The germline V gene has CDR1 SEHNR and CDR2 FQNEAQ (reference sequence). The ends lost 5 bases at V and 3 bases at J; junction bases unmatched: 5. The CDR3 DNA is TGTGCCAGCAGCCCGGGGACAGGGGGCGGCTACGAGCAGTACTTC. It codes for CASSPGTGGGYEQYF.

The chain recombines TRBV9 with TRBJ2-1, with D possibly TRBD2 on 7 matching bases. Germline V gene data show CDR1 as SGDLS and CDR2 as YYNGEE. The CDR3 extends over 16 amino acids. V shed 3 bases and J shed 10 bases, with 23 bases lying between them. Written as DNA, the CDR3 is TGTGCCAGCAGCGCCCGGGGGGCGGGGCCCTTATGGGAGCAGTTCTTC. Amino acids: CASSARGAGPLWEQFF.

The gene calls are TRBV2 and TRBJ1-2; a weak D match, TRBD1 (5 bases). The CDR3 runs to 15 residues. Per the germline V gene, CDR1 is SNHLY and CDR2 is FYNNEI. Trimming left V 3 bases short and J 9 bases short, with 20 bases between. DNA for the CDR3: TGTGCCAGCAGTGAGGGTAGTGGCGGGACTAGTAGCTACACCTTC. Protein sequence: CASSEGSGGTSSYTF.

V and J are TRBV28 and TRBJ2-5; TRBD2 agrees at 9 bases. The length of the CDR3 is 15 residues. Trimming at V came to 3 bases and at J to 2 bases, leaving 4 bases not matched to a gene. Looked up from germline, CDR1 is MDHEN and CDR2 is SYDVKM. The CDR3 DNA follows: TGTGCCAGCAGTTTTAGCGGGAGCGCACAAGAGACCCAGTACTTC. Translation: CASSFSGSAQETQYF.

The V call is TRBV6-5, the J call TRBJ1-2; the match to TRBD1 covers 7 bases. Losses at the gene ends were 8 bases for V and 3 bases for J; bases not matched to a gene: 12. CDR3 size: 15 residues. Germline assignment: CDR1 MNHEY and CDR2 SVGAGI. The CDR3 spells CASGLSTGAYYGYTF. The CDR3 coding sequence is TGTGCCAGCGGATTATCCACAGGGGCATACTATGGCTACACCTTC.

This clone was observed a few times. The chain combines TRBV28 with TRBJ2-3; perhaps TRBD1 as D (6 bases). CDR1 and CDR2 from the germline V gene are MDHEN and SYDVKM. Trimming took off 4 bases at V and 2 bases at J, with 10 bases between the two ends. CDR3 size: 14 residues. As DNA, the CDR3 is TGTGCCAGCAGTTCCCAGGGGCCCACAGATACGCAGTATTTT. Translated, it gives CASSSQGPTDTQYF.

This clone was detected only once. V is TRBV4-1 and J is TRBJ1-4, with 7 bases that match TRBD1. Germline CDR1 reads MGHRA; CDR2 reads YSYEKL. J gave up 8 bases and V 4 bases, and 7 bases lay outside the gene matches. This CDR3 is built from 14 residues. For the CDR3, the DNA is TGCGCCAGCAGCCCGACAGGGCTTGGAGAAAAACTGTTTTTT. It codes for CASSPTGLGEKLFF.

This clone was counted between two and nine times. V is TRBV7-9 and J is TRBJ1-1; D possibly corresponds to TRBD1 (5 bases). CDR1 and CDR2 from the germline V gene are SEHNR and FQNEAQ (reference sequence). V shed 6 bases and J shed 3 bases, with 17 bases lying between them. The CDR3 is 15 residues long. CDR3 DNA sequence: TGTGCCAGCAGGAAGGGTCGGCAAGGGGACACTGAAGCTTTCTTT. It encodes CASRKGRQGDTEAFF. Based on the CDR3 plus reference TRBV7-9 and TRBJ1-1, the full variable domain is DTGVSQNPRHKITKRGQNVTFRCDPISEHNRLYWYRQTLGQGPEFLTYFQNEAQLEKSRLLSDRFSAERPKGSFSTLEIQRTEQGDSAMYLCASRKGRQGDTEAFFGQGTRLTVV.

The chain is built from TRBV9 and TRBJ2-7; 7 nucleotides align to TRBD2. Germline loops: CDR1 SGDLS, CDR2 YYNGEE. V lost 0 bases, J lost 4 bases, and 4 bases stayed unmatched. CDR3 size: 14 residues. The CDR3 spells CASSVAGGGYEQYF. For the CDR3, the DNA is TGTGCCAGCAGCGTAGCGGGAGGAGGTTACGAGCAGTACTTC.

The V call is TRBV9, the J call TRBJ2-3; 7 bases map to TRBD2. The CDR3 is 16 residues long. V shed 4 bases and J 2 bases; nucleotides not matched to a gene: 10. Germline V gene sequence: CDR1 SGDLS, CDR2 YYNGEE. The CDR3 DNA reads TGTGCCAGCAGCAAGGGACTACGCCAATACACAGATACGCAGTATTTT. Its protein is CASSKGLRQYTDTQYF.

The chain has TRBV7-2 and TRBJ1-4, with 9 bases fitting TRBD1. Germline CDR1 is SGHTA and CDR2 is FQGNSA. The V and J ends lost 6 bases and 5 bases, in that order; junction bases with no gene match: 4. The CDR3 has 14 amino acids. DNA for the CDR3: TGTGCCAGCAGGCCGGGGACAGGGAATGAAAAACTGTTTTTT. It codes for CASRPGTGNEKLFF.

This clone was observed a single time. J is TRBJ2-3 and V is TRBV27; 8 bases match TRBD1. Per germline, CDR1 MNHEY and CDR2 SMNVEV (reference sequence). There are 14 residues in the CDR3. Germline trimming cut 5 bases from V and 5 bases from J; bases unmatched to any gene: 6. The CDR3 spells CASSPDRVVDTQYF. The CDR3 nucleotides are TGTGCCAGCAGTCCGGACAGGGTGGTAGATACGCAGTATTTT.

J is TRBJ2-3 and V is TRBV4-3, with D maybe TRBD1 (5 bases). The germline V gene encodes CDR1 LGHNA and CDR2 YSLEER. The CDR3 length is 14 residues. V dropped 0 bases and J dropped 4 bases, with 8 bases sitting between them. In DNA form, the CDR3 reads TGCGCCAGCAGCCAAGAAGGGGTATCAGATACGCAGTATTTT. It encodes CASSQEGVSDTQYF.

This chain joins TRBV5-1 and TRBJ2-7, with D maybe TRBD2 (5 bases). Germline CDR1 SGHRS, CDR2 YFSETQ. V shed 0 bases and J shed 7 bases, with 14 bases lying between them. The CDR3 is 14 residues long. The chain's CDR3 is CASSLDQSGKEQYF. The CDR3 bases are TGCGCCAGCAGCTTGGACCAATCCGGGAAGGAGCAGTACTTC.

The rearrangement joins TRBV7-6 to TRBJ2-2, with D possibly being TRBD2 (5 bases). V lost 5 bases to trimming and J lost 8 bases, with 12 bases between them. This CDR3 region has 13 residues. Germline V gives CDR1 SGHVS, CDR2 FNYEAQ. The CDR3 reads CASSRTPPGELFF. The CDR3 DNA sequence: TGTGCCAGCAGCCGGACTCCCCCAGGGGAGCTGTTTTTT. The entire variable domain, with the rest obtained from reference TRBV7-6 and TRBJ2-2, is as follows: GAGVSQSPRYKVTKRGQDVALRCDPISGHVSLYWYRQALGQGPEFLTYFNYEAQQDKSGLPNDRFSAERPEGSISTLTIQRTEQRDSAMYRCASSRTPPGELFFGEGSRLTVL.

V gene TRBV10-3 combines with J gene TRBJ1-1; perhaps TRBD1 as D (5 bases). The V and J ends lost 2 bases and 6 bases respectively, with 19 bases between them. The length of the CDR3 is 16 residues. Germline V gene sequence: CDR1 ENHRY, CDR2 SYGVKD. The DNA of the CDR3 is TGTGCCATCAGTGAGGGGGCATCTCAGGGTAGCTCTGAAGCTTTCTTT. Translating it yields CAISEGASQGSSEAFF.

The chain uses TRBV2 and TRBJ2-7; D gene uncertain. Between the trimmed V and J ends, which lost 5 bases and 6 bases, there was a span of 17 bases. The CDR3 runs 14 residues. Per germline, CDR1 SNHLY and CDR2 FYNNEI. Here the CDR3 reads CASSPDGVTVEQYF. The CDR3 bases are TGTGCCAGCAGTCCAGATGGAGTTACGGTCGAGCAGTACTTC.

In the case of this clone: Other DNA variants within this sample encode the same CDR3. This chain joins TRBV5-1 and TRBJ2-3; no firm D call. Germline CDR1 reads SGHRS; CDR2 reads YFSETQ. Trimming left V 0 bases short and J 0 bases short, with 5 bases between. The CDR3 extends over 14 amino acids. The CDR3 here is CASSLATSTDTQYF. CDR3 nucleotide sequence: TGCGCCAGCAGCTTGGCTACTAGCACAGATACGCAGTATTTT.

CDR3 amino acids: CASSLAPGQNTDTQYF. The CDR3 bases are TGTGCCAGCAGCTTGGCCCCGGGACAGAACACAGATACGCAGTATTTT. V and J are TRBV5-4 and TRBJ2-3, with 7 bases aligning to TRBD1. This CDR3 has 16 residues. Germline V lookup: CDR1 SGHNT, CDR2 YYREEE (reference sequence). V shed 0 bases, J shed 2 bases, and the junction held 6 bases outside the gene matches.

The chain carries TRBV19 and TRBJ1-5, with a possible D match to TRBD1 (5 bases). This CDR3 spans 18 amino acids. V gave up 8 bases and J gave up 6 bases, with 29 bases separating them. Germline lookup yields CDR1 LNHDA and CDR2 SQIVND (reference sequence). Here the CDR3 reads CASRKIPGGASPTQPQHF. CDR3 in DNA: TGTGCCAGTCGTAAGATTCCTGGCGGGGCATCTCCGACTCAGCCCCAGCATTTT.

The chain carries TRBV6-6 and TRBJ2-7; TRBD1 matches at 10 bases. The CDR3 is 15 amino acids. J gave up 5 bases and V 3 bases, and 7 bases lay outside the gene matches. Germline-derived CDR1 and CDR2 are MNHNY and SVGAGI (reference sequence). CDR3 protein: CASSYQGQGYDEQYF. In nucleotides, the CDR3 is TGTGCCAGCAGTTATCAGGGACAGGGGTACGACGAGCAGTACTTC.

The chain combines TRBV14 with TRBJ2-7; TRBD1 aligns across 8 bases. The V gene end was trimmed by 4 bases and the J gene end by 5 bases; junction bases not matched to a gene: 13. The length of the CDR3 is 16 residues. CDR1 is SGHDN, CDR2 FVKESK, per germline. The CDR3: CASSPPRTGITHEQYF. The CDR3 DNA sequence: TGTGCCAGCAGCCCCCCCCGGACAGGGATCACCCACGAGCAGTACTTC. Using reference TRBV14 and TRBJ2-7 for the parts outside the CDR3, the full variable domain is EAGVTQFPSHSVIEKGQTVTLRCDPISGHDNLYWYRRVMGKEIKFLLHFVKESKQDESGMPNNRFLAERTGGTYSTLKVQPAELEDSGVYFCASSPPRTGITHEQYFGPGTRLTVT.

On this clone itself: The junction departs from germline at one end; a sequencing error may be responsible. This chain links TRBV2 with TRBJ2-4; 9 bases fit TRBD2. The length of the CDR3 is 20 residues. Germline lookup yields CDR1 SNHLY and CDR2 FYNNEI. The CDR3 spells CAGSEVGASGIETAKNIQYF. The CDR3 DNA follows: TGTGCCGGCAGTGAAGTAGGGGCTAGCGGGATCGAGACAGCCAAAAACATTCAGTACTTC.

The chain combines TRBV29-1 with TRBJ1-4, with TRBD1 as a possible D gene (6 bases). Trimming removed 3 bases at V and 4 bases at J, with 9 bases between. The CDR3 length is 13 residues. Germline-derived CDR1 and CDR2 are SQVTM and ANQGSEA. The DNA of the CDR3 is TGCAGCGTTGACGCAGGGGTTAATGAAAAACTGTTTTTT. Translating gives CSVDAGVNEKLFF.

The chain combines TRBV4-3 with TRBJ2-7; 9 nucleotides match TRBD2. V shed 0 bases and J 6 bases; nucleotides not matched to a gene: 12. CDR3 length: 17 amino acids. Germline CDR1 LGHNA, CDR2 YSLEER. This CDR3 reads CASSQEIWASGDFEQYF. Here the CDR3 DNA reads TGCGCCAGCAGCCAAGAGATTTGGGCTAGCGGGGATTTCGAGCAGTACTTC.

This clone has more than one count but fewer than ten. This rearrangement joins TRBV30 to TRBJ1-1; D not certain. V shed 4 bases and J shed 8 bases, with 11 bases lying between them. This CDR3 region has 11 residues. Looked up from germline, CDR1 is GTSNPN and CDR2 is SVGIG (reference sequence). The CDR3 protein is CAWTLRSEAFF. DNA for the CDR3: TGTGCCTGGACCCTCAGGTCAGAAGCTTTCTTT. Together with reference TRBV30 and TRBJ1-1, the CDR3 gives the full variable domain: SQTIHQWPATLVQPVGSPLSLECTVEGTSNPNLYWYRQAAGRGLQLLFYSVGIGQISSEVPQNLSASRPQDRQFILSSKKLLLSDSGFYLCAWTLRSEAFFGQGTRLTVV.

This clone was seen just once. The chain joins TRBV5-8 to TRBJ2-5, with D uncertain. The J call may be mistaken, given a closer DNA end match to TRBJ2-7. The CDR3 is 13 amino acids. The germline V gene encodes CDR1 SGHTS and CDR2 YDEGEE. CDR3 protein: CASSLAANYEQYF. DNA for the CDR3: TGTGCCAGCAGCTTGGCGGCTAACTACGAGCAGTACTTC.

V usage is TRBV18 and J usage is TRBJ1-5; no definite D call. V gave up 3 bases and J gave up 5 bases, with 14 bases separating them. The CDR3 is made up of 15 amino acids. Germline V CDR1 and CDR2: KGHSH, LQKENI. This chain's CDR3 is CASSPLEGTDQPQHF. The CDR3, as DNA: TGTGCCAGCTCACCTCTAGAGGGAACAGATCAGCCCCAGCATTTT.

This clone has just one count. The chain is built from TRBV7-9 and TRBJ2-1; TRBD1 agrees at 9 bases. Losses at the gene ends were 3 bases for V and 1 base for J; bases not matched to a gene: 1. Germline CDR1 reads SEHNR; CDR2 reads FQNEAQ (reference sequence). The CDR3 totals 15 residues. This CDR3 reads CASSLTGGSYNEQFF. CDR3 nucleotide sequence: TGTGCCAGCAGCTTGACAGGGGGGTCCTACAATGAGCAGTTCTTC.

The genes are TRBV11-1 and TRBJ2-5, with a weak D call TRBD1 (6 bases). V was trimmed by 3 bases and J by 5 bases, leaving 16 bases between them. The CDR3 contains 15 residues. Germline V CDR1 and CDR2: SGHAT, FQDESV (reference sequence). CDR3: CASSFGQTLGETQYF. The CDR3 DNA follows: TGTGCCAGCAGCTTTGGACAGACCCTTGGTGAGACCCAGTACTTC. Looking up the rest from reference TRBV11-1 and TRBJ2-5 gives the full variable domain: EAEVAQSPRYKITEKSQAVAFWCDPISGHATLYWYRQILGQGPELLVQFQDESVVDDSQLPKDRFSAERLKGVDSTLKIQPAELGDSAMYLCASSFGQTLGETQYFGPGTRLLVL.

V is TRBV28 and J is TRBJ1-4, with D uncertain. Between the trimmed V and J ends, which lost 3 bases and 0 bases, there was a span of 8 bases. Germline V gene sequence: CDR1 MDHEN, CDR2 SYDVKM. The CDR3 extends over 15 amino acids. The CDR3 DNA is TGTGCCAGCAGTTTTCAAGGAGCAACTAATGAAAAACTGTTTTTT. As protein: CASSFQGATNEKLFF.

This clone was picked up a small number of times. J is TRBJ1-4 and V is TRBV5-1; 7 positions match TRBD1. The CDR3 length is 14 residues. The V gene's germline CDR1 is SGHRS and CDR2 YFSETQ. The V and J ends lost 6 bases and 6 bases, in that order; junction bases with no gene match: 8. The CDR3 sequence is CASTRDSTDEKLFF. The DNA of the CDR3 is TGCGCCAGCACCAGGGACAGTACAGATGAAAAACTGTTTTTT.